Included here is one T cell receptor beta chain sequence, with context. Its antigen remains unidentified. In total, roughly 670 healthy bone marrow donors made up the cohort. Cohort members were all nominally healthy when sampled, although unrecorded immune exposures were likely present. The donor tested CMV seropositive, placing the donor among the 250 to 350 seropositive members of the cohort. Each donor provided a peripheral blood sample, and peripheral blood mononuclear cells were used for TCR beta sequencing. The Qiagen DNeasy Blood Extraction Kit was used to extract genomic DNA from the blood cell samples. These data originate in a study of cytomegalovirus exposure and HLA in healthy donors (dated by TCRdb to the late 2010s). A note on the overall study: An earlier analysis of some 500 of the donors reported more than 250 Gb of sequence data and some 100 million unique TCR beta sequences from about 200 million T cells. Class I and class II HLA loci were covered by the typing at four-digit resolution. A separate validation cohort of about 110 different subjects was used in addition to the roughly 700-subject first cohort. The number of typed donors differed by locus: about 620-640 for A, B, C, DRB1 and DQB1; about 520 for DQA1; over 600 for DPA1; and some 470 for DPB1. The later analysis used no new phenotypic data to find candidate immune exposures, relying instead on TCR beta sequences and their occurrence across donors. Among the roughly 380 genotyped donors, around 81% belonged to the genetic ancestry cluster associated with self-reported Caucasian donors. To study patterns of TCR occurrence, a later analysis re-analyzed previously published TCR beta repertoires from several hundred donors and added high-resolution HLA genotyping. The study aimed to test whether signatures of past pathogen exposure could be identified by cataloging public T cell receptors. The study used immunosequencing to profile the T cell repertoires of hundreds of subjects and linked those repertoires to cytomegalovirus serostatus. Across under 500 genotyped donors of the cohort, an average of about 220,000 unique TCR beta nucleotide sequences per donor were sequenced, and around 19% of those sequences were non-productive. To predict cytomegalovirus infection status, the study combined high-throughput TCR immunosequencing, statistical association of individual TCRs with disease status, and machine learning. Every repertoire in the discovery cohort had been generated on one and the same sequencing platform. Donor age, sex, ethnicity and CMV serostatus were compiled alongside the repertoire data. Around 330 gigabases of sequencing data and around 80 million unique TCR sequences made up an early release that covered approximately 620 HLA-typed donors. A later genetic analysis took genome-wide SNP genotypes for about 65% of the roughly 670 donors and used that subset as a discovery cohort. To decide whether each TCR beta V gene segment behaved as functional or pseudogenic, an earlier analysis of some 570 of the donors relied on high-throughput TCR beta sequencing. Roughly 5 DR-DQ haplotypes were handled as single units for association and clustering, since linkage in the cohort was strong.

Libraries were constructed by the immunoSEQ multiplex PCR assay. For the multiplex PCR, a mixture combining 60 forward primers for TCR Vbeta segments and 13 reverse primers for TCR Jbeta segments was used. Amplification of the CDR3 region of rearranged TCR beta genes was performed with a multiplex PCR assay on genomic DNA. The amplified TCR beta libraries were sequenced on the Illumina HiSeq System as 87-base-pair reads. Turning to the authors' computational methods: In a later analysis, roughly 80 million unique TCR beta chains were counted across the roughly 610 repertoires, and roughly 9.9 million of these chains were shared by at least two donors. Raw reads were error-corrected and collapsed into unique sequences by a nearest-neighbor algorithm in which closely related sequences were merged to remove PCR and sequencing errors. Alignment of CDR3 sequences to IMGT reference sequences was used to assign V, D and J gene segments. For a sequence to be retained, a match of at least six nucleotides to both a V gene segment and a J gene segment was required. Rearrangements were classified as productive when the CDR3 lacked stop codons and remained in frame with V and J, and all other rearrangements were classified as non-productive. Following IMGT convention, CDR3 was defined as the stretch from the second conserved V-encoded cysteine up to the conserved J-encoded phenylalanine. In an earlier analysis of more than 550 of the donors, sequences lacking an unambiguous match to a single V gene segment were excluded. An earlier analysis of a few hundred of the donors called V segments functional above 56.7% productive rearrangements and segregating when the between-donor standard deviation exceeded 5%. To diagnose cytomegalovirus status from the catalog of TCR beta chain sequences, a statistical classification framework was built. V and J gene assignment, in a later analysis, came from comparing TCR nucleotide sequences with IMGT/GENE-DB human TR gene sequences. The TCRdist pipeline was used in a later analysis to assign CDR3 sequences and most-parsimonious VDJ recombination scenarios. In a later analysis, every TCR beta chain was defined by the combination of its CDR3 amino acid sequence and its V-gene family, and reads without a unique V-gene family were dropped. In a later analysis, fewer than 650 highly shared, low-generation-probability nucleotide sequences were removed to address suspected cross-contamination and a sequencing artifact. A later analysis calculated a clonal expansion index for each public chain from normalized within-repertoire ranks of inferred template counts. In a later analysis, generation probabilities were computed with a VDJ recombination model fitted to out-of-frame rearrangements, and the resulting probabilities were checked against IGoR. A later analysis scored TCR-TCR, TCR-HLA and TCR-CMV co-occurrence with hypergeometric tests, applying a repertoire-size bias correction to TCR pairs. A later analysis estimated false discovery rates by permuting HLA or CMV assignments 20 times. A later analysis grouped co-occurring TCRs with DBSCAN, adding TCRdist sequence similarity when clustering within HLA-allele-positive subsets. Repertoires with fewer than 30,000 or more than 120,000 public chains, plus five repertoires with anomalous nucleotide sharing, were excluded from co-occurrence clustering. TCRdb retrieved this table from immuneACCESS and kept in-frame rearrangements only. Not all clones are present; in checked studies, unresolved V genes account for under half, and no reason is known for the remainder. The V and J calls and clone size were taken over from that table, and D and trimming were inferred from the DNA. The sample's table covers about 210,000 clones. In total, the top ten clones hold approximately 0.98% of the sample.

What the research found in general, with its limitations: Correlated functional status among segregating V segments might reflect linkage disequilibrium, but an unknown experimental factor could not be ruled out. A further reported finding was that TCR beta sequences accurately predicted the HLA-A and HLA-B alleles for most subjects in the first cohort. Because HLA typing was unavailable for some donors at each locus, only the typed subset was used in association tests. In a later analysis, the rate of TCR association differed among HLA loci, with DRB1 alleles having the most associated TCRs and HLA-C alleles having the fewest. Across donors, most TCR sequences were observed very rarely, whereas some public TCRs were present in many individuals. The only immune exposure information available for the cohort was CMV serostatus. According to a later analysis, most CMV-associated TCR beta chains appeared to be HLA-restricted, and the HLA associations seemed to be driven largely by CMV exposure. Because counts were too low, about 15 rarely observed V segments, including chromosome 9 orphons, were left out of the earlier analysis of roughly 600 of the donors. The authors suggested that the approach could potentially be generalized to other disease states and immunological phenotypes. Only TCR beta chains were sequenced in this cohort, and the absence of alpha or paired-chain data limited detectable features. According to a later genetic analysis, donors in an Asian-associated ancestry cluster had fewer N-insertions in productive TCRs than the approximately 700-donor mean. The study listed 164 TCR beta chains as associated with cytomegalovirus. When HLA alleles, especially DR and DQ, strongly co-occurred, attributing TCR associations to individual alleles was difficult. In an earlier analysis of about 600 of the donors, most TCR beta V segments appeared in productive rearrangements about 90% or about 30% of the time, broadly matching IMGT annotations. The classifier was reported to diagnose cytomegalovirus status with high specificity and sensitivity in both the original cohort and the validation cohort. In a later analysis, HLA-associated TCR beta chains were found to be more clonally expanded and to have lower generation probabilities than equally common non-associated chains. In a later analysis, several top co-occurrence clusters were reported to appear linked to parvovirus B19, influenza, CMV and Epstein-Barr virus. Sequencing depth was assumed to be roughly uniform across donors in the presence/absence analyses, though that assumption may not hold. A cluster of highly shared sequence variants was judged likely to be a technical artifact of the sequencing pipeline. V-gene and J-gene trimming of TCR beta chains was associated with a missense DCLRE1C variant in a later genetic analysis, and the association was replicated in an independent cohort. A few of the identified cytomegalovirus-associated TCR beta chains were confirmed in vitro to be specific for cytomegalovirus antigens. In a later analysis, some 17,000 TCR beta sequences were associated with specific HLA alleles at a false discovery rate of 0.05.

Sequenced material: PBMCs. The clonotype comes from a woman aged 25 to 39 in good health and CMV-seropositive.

The nucleotide sequence is TGTGCCAGTAGTAGGACAGGACTCCGCGACTATGGCTACACCTTC. Its protein reads: CASSRTGLRDYGYTF. The receptor chain draws on TRBV19 and TRBJ1-2; 7 bases in the junction line up with TRBD1. From the cysteine up to the phenylalanine, the CDR3 has a length of 15 residues. The only DNA kept is the CDR3, 45 bases in frame from the first base. V loses 4 bases at its end and J loses 3 bases; junction bases beyond the gene matches: 8. The germline V gene (reference sequence) provides CDR1 LNHDA and CDR2 SQIVND.